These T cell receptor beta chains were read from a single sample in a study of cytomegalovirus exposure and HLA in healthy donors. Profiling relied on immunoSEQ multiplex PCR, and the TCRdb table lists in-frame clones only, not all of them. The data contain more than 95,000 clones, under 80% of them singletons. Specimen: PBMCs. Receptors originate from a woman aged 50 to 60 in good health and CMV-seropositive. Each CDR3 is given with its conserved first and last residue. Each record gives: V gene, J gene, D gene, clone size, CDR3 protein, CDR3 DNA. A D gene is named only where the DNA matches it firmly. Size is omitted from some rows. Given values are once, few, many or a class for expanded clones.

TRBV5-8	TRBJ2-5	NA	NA	CASSLYFPSYQETQYF	TGTGCCAGCAGCTTGTACTTTCCATCGTACCAAGAGACCCAGTACTTC
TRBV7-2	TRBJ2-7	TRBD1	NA	CASSLGTGVYEQYF	TGTGCCAGCAGCTTAGGGACAGGGGTCTACGAGCAGTACTTC
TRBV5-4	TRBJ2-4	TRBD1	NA	CASSLQGAIQNIQYF	TGTGCCAGCAGCCTACAGGGGGCGATTCAGAACATTCAGTACTTC
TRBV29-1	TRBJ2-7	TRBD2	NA	CSAGTSGFSYEQYF	TGCAGCGCCGGGACTAGCGGTTTTTCCTACGAGCAGTACTTC
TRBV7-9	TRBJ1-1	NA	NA	CASSYEGGVNTEAFF	TGTGCCAGCAGCTACGAGGGTGGGGTGAACACTGAAGCTTTCTTT
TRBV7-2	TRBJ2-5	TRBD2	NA	CASSLQGLAGGYF	TGTGCCAGCAGCCTTCAGGGACTAGCGGGGGGGTACTTC
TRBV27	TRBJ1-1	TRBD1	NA	CASSYTGGDTEAFF	TGTGCCAGCAGTTACACAGGGGGCGACACTGAAGCTTTCTTT
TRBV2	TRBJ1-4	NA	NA	CASSEQGTNEKLFF	TGTGCCAGCAGTGAACAGGGAACTAATGAAAAACTGTTTTTT
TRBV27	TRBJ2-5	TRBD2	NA	CASSFASGKETQYF	TGTGCCAGCAGTTTTGCTAGCGGTAAAGAGACCCAGTACTTC
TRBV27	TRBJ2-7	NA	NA	CASQGLPSSYEQYF	TGTGCCAGCCAGGGACTTCCTAGCTCCTACGAGCAGTACTTC
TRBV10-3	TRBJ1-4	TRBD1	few	CATRTGDTTNEKLFF	TGTGCCACCCGGACAGGGGACACTACAAATGAAAAACTGTTTTTT
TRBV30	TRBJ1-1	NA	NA	CAWSAQENTEAFF	TGTGCCTGGAGTGCGCAGGAGAACACTGAAGCTTTCTTT
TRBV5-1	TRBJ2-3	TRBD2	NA	CASSYGTSGGSTDTQYF	TGCGCCAGCAGCTATGGGACTAGCGGGGGAAGCACAGATACGCAGTATTTT
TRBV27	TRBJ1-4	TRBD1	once	CASSRQGANEKLFF	TGTGCCAGCAGCCGACAGGGGGCTAATGAAAAACTGTTTTTT
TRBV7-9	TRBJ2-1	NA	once	CASSLQGSDNEQFF	TGTGCCAGCAGCTTACAGGGTAGTGACAATGAGCAGTTCTTC
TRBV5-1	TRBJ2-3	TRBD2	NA	CASSAGVTDTQYF	TGCGCCAGCAGCGCGGGGGTCACAGATACGCAGTATTTT
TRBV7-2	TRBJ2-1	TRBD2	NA	CASSFSSTSGRGEQFF	TGTGCCAGCAGCTTTAGTTCGACGAGCGGGAGAGGTGAGCAGTTCTTC
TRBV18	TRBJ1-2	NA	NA	CASSPSTANYGYTF	TGTGCCAGCTCACCATCGACAGCGAACTATGGCTACACCTTC
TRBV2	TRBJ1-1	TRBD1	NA	CASRDRDLNTEAFF	TGTGCCAGCAGAGACAGGGATTTGAACACTGAAGCTTTCTTT
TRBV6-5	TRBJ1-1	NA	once	CASCPGGVNTEAFF	TGTGCCAGCTGTCCAGGAGGAGTGAACACTGAAGCTTTCTTT
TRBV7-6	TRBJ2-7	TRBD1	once	CASSGREGTGGVYEQYF	TGTGCCAGCAGCGGCAGAGAGGGGACAGGGGGTGTCTACGAGCAGTACTTC
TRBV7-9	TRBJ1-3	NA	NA	CASSLGGTRNTIYF	TGTGCCAGCAGCTTAGGGGGGACAAGAAACACCATATATTTT
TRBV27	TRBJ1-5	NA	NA	CASRTGLNQPQHF	TGTGCCAGCAGAACAGGGCTGAATCAGCCCCAGCATTTT
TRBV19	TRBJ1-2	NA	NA	CASSIGQDYGYTF	TGTGCCAGTAGTATAGGACAGGACTATGGCTACACCTTC
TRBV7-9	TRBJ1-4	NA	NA	CASSPSEKLFF	TGTGCCAGCAGCCCTAGTGAAAAACTGTTTTTT
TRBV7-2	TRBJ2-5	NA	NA	CASSLAHLTQETQYF	TGTGCCAGCAGCTTAGCGCACTTAACCCAAGAGACCCAGTACTTC
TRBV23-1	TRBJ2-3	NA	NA	CASSHGGGERTDTQYF	TGCGCCAGCAGTCATGGGGGAGGTGAGCGCACAGATACGCAGTATTTT
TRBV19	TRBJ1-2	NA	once	CASSGTAYGYTF	TGTGCCAGTAGCGGGACTGCATATGGCTACACCTTC
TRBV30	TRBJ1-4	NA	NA	CAWNRGEGEEKLFF	TGTGCCTGGAACCGTGGGGAAGGGGAAGAAAAACTGTTTTTT
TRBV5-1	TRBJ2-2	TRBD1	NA	CASSLARDRDLPANTGELFF	TGCGCCAGCAGCTTGGCGCGGGACAGGGATTTACCCGCGAACACCGGGGAGCTGTTTTTT
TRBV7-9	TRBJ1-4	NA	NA	CASSLAPSGLYNEKLFF	TGTGCCAGCAGCTTAGCCCCATCCGGACTCTATAATGAAAAACTGTTTTTT
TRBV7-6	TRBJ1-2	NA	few	CASSLASSQGGGYTF	TGTGCCAGCAGCTTAGCTTCCTCCCAGGGAGGTGGCTACACCTTC
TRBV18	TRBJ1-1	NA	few	CASSPGAGGTEAFF	TGTGCCAGCTCACCAGGGGCAGGCGGCACTGAAGCTTTCTTT
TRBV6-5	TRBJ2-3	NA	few	CASSTSFTSTDTQYF	TGTGCCAGCAGTACTAGCTTCACTAGCACAGATACGCAGTATTTT
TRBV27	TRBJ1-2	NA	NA	CASRLSGVSDYGYTF	TGTGCCAGCAGACTCTCAGGGGTCTCGGACTATGGCTACACCTTC
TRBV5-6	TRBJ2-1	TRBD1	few	CASSLMGTAYNEQFF	TGTGCCAGCAGCTTAATGGGGACAGCTTACAATGAGCAGTTCTTC
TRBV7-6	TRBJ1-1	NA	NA	CASSPGTMNTEAFF	TGTGCCAGCAGCCCCGGGACAATGAACACTGAAGCTTTCTTT
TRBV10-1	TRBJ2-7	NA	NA	CASSESRERVEQYF	TGCGCCAGCAGTGAGTCGCGGGAAAGGGTCGAGCAGTACTTC
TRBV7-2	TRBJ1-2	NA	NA	CASSTRQVYGYTF	TGTGCCAGCAGCACACGACAGGTCTATGGCTACACCTTC